One sample yielded the 16 T cell receptor beta chains listed below, sequenced in a study of cytomegalovirus exposure and HLA in healthy donors. PCR used 60 Vbeta primers and 13 Jbeta primers. Only in-frame clones appear in the TCRdb table, and some are missing; sequencing was by immunoSEQ multiplex PCR. The sample includes 150,000 to 200,000 clones, around 87% of them seen just once. The sample comprised PBMCs. The receptors come from a woman aged 18-29 years in good health and CMV-seronegative.

CDR3 protein: CACTPGGKTNTGELFF. The CDR3 DNA reads TGTGCCTGTACTCCCGGGGGAAAGACGAACACCGGGGAGCTGTTTTTT. The V call is TRBV30, the J call TRBJ2-2, with D tentatively TRBD2 (6 bases). The V gene lost 6 bases and the J gene lost 0 bases, with 17 bases spanning the gap. The CDR3 spans 16 residues. From germline, CDR1 is GTSNPN and CDR2 SVGIG (reference sequence).

The CDR3 DNA follows: TGCGCCAGCAGCTTAGTCCCGGGACAGGGGATAAGCTACGAGCAGTACTTC. Amino acids: CASSLVPGQGISYEQYF. The rearrangement links TRBV5-1 to TRBJ2-7; 10 positions agree with TRBD1. The germline CDR1 and CDR2 sequences are SGHRS and YFSETQ. With V trimmed by 2 bases and J by 3 bases, 11 bases remained unmatched. The CDR3 totals 17 residues. Full variable domain (missing parts from reference TRBV5-1 and TRBJ2-7): KAGVTQTPRYLIKTRGQQVTLSCSPISGHRSVSWYQQTPGQGLQFLFEYFSETQRNKGNFPGRFSGRQFSNSRSEMNVSTLELGDSALYLCASSLVPGQGISYEQYFGPGTRLTVT.

This clone was counted a single time. The chain uses TRBV4-1 and TRBJ2-1; maybe TRBD2 (6 bases). The CDR3 sequence is 16 residues long. Germline lookup yields CDR1 MGHRA and CDR2 YSYEKL. Trimming took 3 bases from V and 6 from J, leaving 18 bases between them. The CDR3 coding sequence is TGCGCCAGCAGCCACCTCGGGACTGTCGTACTCAATGAGCAGTTCTTC. Translating it yields CASSHLGTVVLNEQFF.

This clone is a singleton in its sample. The chain joins TRBV11-1 to TRBJ2-5; the D gene is possibly TRBD2 (6 bases). Trimming stripped 1 base from V and 2 bases from J, with 8 bases between. In germline, CDR1 is SGHAT, CDR2 FQDESV (reference sequence). The CDR3 extends over 14 amino acids. Here the CDR3 reads CASSLGGTQETQYF. The CDR3 DNA is TGTGCCAGCAGCTTAGGGGGGACTCAAGAGACCCAGTACTTC.

This clone has more than one count but fewer than ten. An end of the junction differs from the germline gene, which may be a read error. The V call is TRBV7-7, the J call TRBJ2-7, with D possibly TRBD1 on 5 matching bases. The length of the CDR3 is 13 residues. Germline V gene lookup returns CDR1 SSHAT and CDR2 FNYEAQ (reference sequence). The CDR3 nucleotides read TGTGCTAGCAGCCCTTCAGGGTCCTACGAGCAGTACTTC. This translates into CASSPSGSYEQYF.

This clone was seen once. The chain uses TRBV19 and TRBJ2-1; possible D gene TRBD2, 6 bases. CDR3 size: 14 residues. The V gene's germline CDR1 is LNHDA and CDR2 SQIVND (reference sequence). Trimming pared 4 bases from V and 8 bases from J, leaving 15 bases between. The CDR3 is CASSRWRALDEQFF. The DNA of the CDR3 is TGTGCCAGTAGTAGGTGGAGGGCCTTGGATGAGCAGTTCTTC. The variable domain in full, with the rest retrieved from reference TRBV19 and TRBJ2-1, is DGGITQSPKYLFRKEGQNVTLSCEQNLNHDAMYWYRQDPGQGLRLIYYSQIVNDFQKGDIAEGYSVSREKKESFPLTVTSAQKNPTAFYLCASSRWRALDEQFFGPGTRLTVL.

The rearrangement links TRBV2 to TRBJ1-3; possible D gene TRBD1, 6 bases. V was trimmed by 5 bases and J by 3 bases, leaving 11 bases between them. Looked up from germline, CDR1 is SNHLY and CDR2 is FYNNEI. This CDR3 has 14 residues. CDR3 DNA sequence: TGTGCCAGCAGTCCCGACAGGAATGGAAACACCATATATTTT. This codes for CASSPDRNGNTIYF.

The J gene is TRBJ2-2, the V gene TRBV6-6; D ambiguous. The V end lost 5 bases, the J end lost 6 bases, and 13 bases lay between the germline ends. The CDR3 has 14 residues. Germline V gene lookup returns CDR1 MNHNY and CDR2 SVGAGI (reference sequence). Written as DNA, the CDR3 is TGTGCCAGCAGTCCCGCGGTTCGTCCCGGGGAGCTGTTTTTT. Residues: CASSPAVRPGELFF.

The chain recombines TRBV5-1 with TRBJ1-4; TRBD1 aligns across 7 bases. The V and J ends lost 5 bases and 2 bases, in that order; junction bases with no gene match: 6. Germline assignment: CDR1 SGHRS and CDR2 YFSETQ. This CDR3 is built from 15 residues. CDR3 sequence reads: CASSRQGGTNEKLFF. The CDR3 nucleotides read TGCGCCAGCAGTCGACAGGGTGGGACTAATGAAAAACTGTTTTTT.

This chain joins TRBV5-4 and TRBJ1-4; 11 bases map to TRBD1. The trim removed 5 bases at V and 8 bases at J, leaving 5 bases unmatched. Germline CDR1 is SGHNT and CDR2 is YYREEE (reference sequence). The CDR3 contains 14 residues. Written as DNA, the CDR3 is TGTGCCAGCAGAGAGGACAGGGGGCACGAAAAACTGTTTTTT. It translates to CASREDRGHEKLFF. The variable domain in full, with the rest retrieved from reference TRBV5-4 and TRBJ1-4, is ETGVTQSPTHLIKTRGQQVTLRCSSQSGHNTVSWYQQALGQGPQFIFQYYREEENGRGNFPPRFSGLQFPNYSSELNVNALELDDSALYLCASREDRGHEKLFFGSGTQLSVL.

Turning to this clone: Germline is not matched at one junction end, which may reflect a read error. Additional DNA sequences in this sample encode the identical CDR3. The rearrangement uses TRBV7-9 and TRBJ2-5, with TRBD1 matching 7 bases. The CDR3 extends over 13 amino acids. Germline CDR1 reads SEHNR; CDR2 reads FQNEAQ (reference sequence). CDR3 sequence (DNA): TGTGCTAGCAGCCCCGGGACAGCGAGAACCCAGTACTTC. Encoded protein: CASSPGTARTQYF.

This clone was observed a single time. The gene calls are TRBV6-1 and TRBJ2-2; 10 bases map to TRBD2. Per germline, CDR1 MNHNS and CDR2 SASEGT. CDR3 length equals 13 residues. The CDR3: CAAGSGGAGELFF. The CDR3 coding sequence is TGTGCTGCCGGGAGCGGGGGGGCCGGGGAGCTGTTTTTT.

The V gene is TRBV21-1, the J gene TRBJ1-1; TRBD1, the table's D call, lacks a check against the DNA. TRBV21-1 is an annotated pseudogene. The CDR3 totals 12 residues. The CDR3 sequence: CASSKGQESTFF. The CDR3 DNA is TGTGCCAGCAGCAAAGGGCAGGAATCGACTTTCTTT.

The chain joins TRBV18 to TRBJ2-2; D uncertain. The CDR3 is made up of 15 amino acids. Germline V gene lookup returns CDR1 KGHSH and CDR2 LQKENI. Trimming removed 0 bases from V and 2 bases from J, with 7 bases in between. The CDR3 loop reads CASSPPAGNTGELFF. CDR3 DNA sequence: TGTGCCAGCTCACCACCTGCCGGTAACACCGGGGAGCTGTTTTTT.

As concerns this clone: The same CDR3 also results from other DNA sequences found in this sample. The CDR3 region has the DNA TGTGCCAGTAGTATCCGGGGTGGAGCTGAAGCTTTCTTT. It translates to CASSIRGGAEAFF. This chain links TRBV19 with TRBJ1-1; D uncertain. The germline V and J ends were trimmed by 3 bases and 6 bases, with 11 bases remaining between them. The CDR3 totals 13 residues. Per germline, CDR1 LNHDA and CDR2 SQIVND (reference sequence).

The J gene is TRBJ2-7, the V gene TRBV11-3, with TRBD1 matching 12 bases. Per germline, CDR1 SGHNT and CDR2 YENEEA. The CDR3 sequence is 15 residues long. Germline trimming cut 4 bases from V and 5 bases from J; bases unmatched to any gene: 6. The CDR3 DNA reads as TGTGCCAGCAGCTCAACCGGGACAGGGGGCCACGAGCAGTACTTC. This gives the protein CASSSTGTGGHEQYF.